These 16 T cell receptor beta chains came from one sample sequenced in a study of T cell repertoires in cytomegalovirus infection. Each CDR3 protein is one row after TCRdb ran MiXCR on the reads. The sample includes roughly 990,000 distinct CDR3 sequences, roughly a third of them seen just once. These receptors lack a known antigen. The specimen was cultured CD8+ T cells from PBMCs, collected from culture after CMV antigen stimulation. All receptors come from a human donor in good health (CMV status not recorded). Some clones in this sample may be carry-over from other donors' samples.

The gene calls are TRBV19 and TRBJ1-1; D call uncertain. Per germline, CDR1 LNHDA and CDR2 SQIVND (reference sequence). The CDR3 consists of 16 residues. V gave up 6 bases and J gave up 6 bases, with 23 bases separating them. The CDR3 protein is CASRPGTAGVFPEAFF. CDR3 sequence (DNA): TGTGCCAGTAGACCAGGTACGGCGGGAGTCTTCCCTGAAGCTTTCTTT.

The table lists this clonotype with many counts. This chain links TRBV7-2 with TRBJ2-2; TRBD2 agrees at 10 bases. Germline values: CDR1 SGHTA, CDR2 FQGNSA. This CDR3 is 17 amino acids long. V lost 2 bases to trimming and J lost 3 bases; unmatched junction nucleotides: 6. CDR3 in DNA: TGTGCCAGCAGCTTAATTAGCGGGGGGCGAGACACCGGGGAGCTGTTTTTT. This gives the protein CASSLISGGRDTGELFF.

This clonotype was recorded only once. This rearrangement joins TRBV19 to TRBJ2-3, with TRBD2 identical over 11 bases. V was clipped by 5 bases and J by 2 bases; unmatched bases: 9. CDR1 and CDR2 (germline): LNHDA, SQIVND (reference sequence). The length of the CDR3 is 17 residues. CDR3 amino acids: CASSSHTSGGFTDTQYF. CDR3 coding DNA: TGTGCCAGTAGTTCTCACACTAGCGGGGGATTCACAGATACGCAGTATTTT. The variable domain in full, with the rest retrieved from reference TRBV19 and TRBJ2-3, is DGGITQSPKYLFRKEGQNVTLSCEQNLNHDAMYWYRQDPGQGLRLIYYSQIVNDFQKGDIAEGYSVSREKKESFPLTVTSAQKNPTAFYLCASSSHTSGGFTDTQYFGPGTRLTVL.

V is TRBV7-9 and J is TRBJ1-3, with D possibly TRBD1 on 6 matching bases. Trimming left V 4 bases short and J 1 base short, with 8 bases between. Germline V CDR1 and CDR2: SEHNR, FQNEAQ (reference sequence). The CDR3 loop spans 14 amino acids. The CDR3: CASSSGQSGNTIYF. CDR3 sequence (DNA): TGTGCCAGCAGCTCCGGACAGTCTGGAAACACCATATATTTT.

This clonotype was observed a few times. The chain recombines TRBV6-1 with TRBJ2-1, with a tentative D call TRBD1 (6 bases). Trimming stripped 2 bases from V and 0 bases from J, with 11 bases between. This CDR3 contains 16 residues. From germline, CDR1 is MNHNS and CDR2 SASEGT. In DNA form, the CDR3 reads TGTGCCAGCAGTGAAAAGGACAGAAGCTCCTACAATGAGCAGTTCTTC. Translating it yields CASSEKDRSSYNEQFF.

The chain couples TRBV12-3 or TRBV12-4 to TRBJ1-2, with 7 positions matching TRBD1. The CDR3 is 14 residues long. Germline trimming cut 6 bases from V and 4 bases from J; bases unmatched to any gene: 8. The CDR3 DNA follows: TGTGCCAGCAGACCCCCGACAGGGATCTATGGCTACACCTTC. Its protein product is CASRPPTGIYGYTF.

The V gene is TRBV19, the J gene TRBJ2-7; possible D gene TRBD1, 5 bases. The CDR3 totals 13 residues. Germline CDR1 LNHDA, CDR2 SQIVND (reference sequence). Trimming removed 5 bases from V and 7 bases from J, with 15 bases in between. The CDR3 DNA sequence: TGTGCCAGTAGTCGGACACCGGAAAAGGAGCAGTACTTC. This codes for CASSRTPEKEQYF. Full variable domain (outside the CDR3, taken from reference TRBV19 and TRBJ2-7): DGGITQSPKYLFRKEGQNVTLSCEQNLNHDAMYWYRQDPGQGLRLIYYSQIVNDFQKGDIAEGYSVSREKKESFPLTVTSAQKNPTAFYLCASSRTPEKEQYFGPGTRLTVT.

The chain combines TRBV7-8 with TRBJ1-5; 8 nucleotides align to TRBD1. After removal of 6 bases from V and 5 bases from J, the junction contained 3 bases not matched to a gene. Germline V CDR1 and CDR2: SGHVS, FQNEAQ. The CDR3 is 13 amino acids. CDR3 region: CASSRQGHQPQHF. DNA for the CDR3: TGTGCCAGCAGTCGACAGGGGCATCAGCCCCAGCATTTT.

The chain links TRBV28 to TRBJ2-1, with 10 bases matching TRBD2. The CDR3 is 14 residues long. Germline V gene lookup returns CDR1 MDHEN and CDR2 SYDVKM. Unmatched junction bases numbered 5, after V lost 5 bases and J lost 7 bases. The CDR3 DNA sequence: TGTGCCAGCAGTCCCCGGGGACTAGCGAATGAGCAGTTCTTC. It encodes CASSPRGLANEQFF.

This sequence joins TRBV12-3 or TRBV12-4 and TRBJ2-5; 10 bases are shared with TRBD1. J lost 3 bases, V lost 3 bases, and 4 bases had no gene match. This CDR3 spans 15 amino acids. The CDR3, as DNA: TGTGCCAGCAGTTTTTACGGGACAGGGGAAGAGACCCAGTACTTC. It specifies CASSFYGTGEETQYF.

This clonotype showed up just a few times. The chain links TRBV27 to TRBJ2-1, with D unresolved. V lost 3 bases and J 8 bases, leaving 11 bases between the germline ends. The CDR3 length is 13 residues. CDR1 and CDR2 from the germline V gene are MNHEY and SMNVEV (reference sequence). CDR3 sequence (DNA): TGTGCCAGCAGTTTGGGCCTATGGGATGAGCAGTTCTTC. Its protein product is CASSLGLWDEQFF.

In its sample, this clonotype was seen a few times. The V call is TRBV7-9, the J call TRBJ2-5, with D possibly TRBD1 on 6 matching bases. V shed 5 bases and J shed 9 bases, with 16 bases lying between them. Germline V lookup: CDR1 SEHNR, CDR2 FQNEAQ (reference sequence). CDR3 size: 13 residues. The CDR3 is CASSQPGHPSQYF. The DNA for the CDR3 is TGTGCCAGCAGCCAGCCGGGACACCCGTCCCAGTACTTC.

This clonotype was picked up a small number of times. The V and J genes are TRBV27 and TRBJ1-2; D might be TRBD1 (6 bases). The germline V and J ends were trimmed by 4 bases and 2 bases, with 14 bases remaining between them. This CDR3 is 15 amino acids long. Germline assignment: CDR1 MNHEY and CDR2 SMNVEV (reference sequence). The CDR3 region has the DNA TGTGCCAGCAGTTCCCTCAGGGGTATGAACTATGGCTACACCTTC. It codes for CASSSLRGMNYGYTF.

Notes on this clonotype: A much larger clone lies one base from this, so it may be a read error. In nucleotides, the CDR3 is TGTGCCAACAAACGACTAGCGGGGGGACCTTACAATGAGCAGTTCTTC. Protein: CANKRLAGGPYNEQFF. The V call is TRBV6-6, the J call TRBJ2-1; 13 positions match TRBD2. Trimming removed 10 bases from V and 4 bases from J; junction bases left unmatched: 10. There are 16 residues in the CDR3. Germline V gene lookup returns CDR1 MNHNY and CDR2 SVGAGI (reference sequence).

This clonotype occurred once. A much larger clone is a single base away; this may be a read error. This chain joins TRBV7-2 and TRBJ1-5, with a weak D call TRBD1 (5 bases). The V gene's germline CDR1 is SGHTA and CDR2 FQGNSA. Trimming removed 2 bases at V and 0 bases at J, with 8 bases between. The CDR3 has 15 residues. The CDR3 reads CASSLTDTSNQPQHF. In DNA form, the CDR3 reads TGTGCCAGCAGCTTAACGGACACTAGCAATCAGCCCCAGCATTTT.

This clonotype turned up a few times. The chain couples TRBV6-5 to TRBJ2-2, with no clear D. Trimming took 2 bases from V and 6 from J, leaving 7 bases between them. The germline V gene encodes CDR1 MNHEY and CDR2 SVGAGI. CDR3 length: 13 residues. The CDR3 reads CASSYGASGELFF. In nucleotides, the CDR3 is TGTGCCAGCAGTTACGGAGCATCCGGGGAGCTGTTTTTT.